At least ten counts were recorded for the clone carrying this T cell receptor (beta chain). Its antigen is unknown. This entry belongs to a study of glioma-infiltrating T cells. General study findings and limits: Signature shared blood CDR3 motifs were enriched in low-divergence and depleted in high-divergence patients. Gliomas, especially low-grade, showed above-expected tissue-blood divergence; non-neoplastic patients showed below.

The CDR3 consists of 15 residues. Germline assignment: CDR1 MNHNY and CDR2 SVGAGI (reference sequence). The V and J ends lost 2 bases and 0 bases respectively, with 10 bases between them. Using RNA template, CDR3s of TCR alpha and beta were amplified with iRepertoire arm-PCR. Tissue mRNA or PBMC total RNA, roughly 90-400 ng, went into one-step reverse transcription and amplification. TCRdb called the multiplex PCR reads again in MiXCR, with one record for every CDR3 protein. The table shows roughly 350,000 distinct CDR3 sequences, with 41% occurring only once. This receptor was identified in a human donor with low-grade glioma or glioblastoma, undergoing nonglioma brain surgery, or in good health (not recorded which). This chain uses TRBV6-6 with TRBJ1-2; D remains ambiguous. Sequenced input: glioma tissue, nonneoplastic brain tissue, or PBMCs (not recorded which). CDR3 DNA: TGTGCCAGCAGTTACGTGTACAAAGCTAACTATGGCTACACCTTC. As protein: CASSYVYKANYGYTF.